This T cell receptor beta chain was obtained from a study of identical twins. General observations from the study: Abundant cord blood beta clonotypes carried fewer insertions; memory repertoires showed none. Interpretation of the results relied on cross-sectional statistical analysis and not on following the same donors.

As regards this clonotype: Antigen specificity is unknown.

Template switching added a universal primer site; cDNA carried unique molecular identifiers. MiXCR, applied by TCRdb to the 5' RACE reads, yields one record per CDR3 protein. Of 600,000 to 850,000 distinct CDR3 sequences in the sample, roughly 20% are singletons; the top ten hold roughly 14%. The V gene end was trimmed by 0 bases and the J gene end by 5 bases; junction bases not matched to a gene: 11. Germline lookup yields CDR1 LGHNA and CDR2 YSLEER. CDR3 length: 17 residues. The same data also went into a second study, on T cells expressing NK-cell markers.

The TCR originated in a woman aged 18-29 years in good health. This chain uses TRBV4-3 with TRBJ1-2; 8 bases map to TRBD1. The sample comprised PBMCs. The CDR3 loop is CASSQDTGTGENYGYTF. DNA of the CDR3: TGCGCCAGCAGCCAAGATACCGGGACAGGTGAAAATTATGGCTACACCTTC.